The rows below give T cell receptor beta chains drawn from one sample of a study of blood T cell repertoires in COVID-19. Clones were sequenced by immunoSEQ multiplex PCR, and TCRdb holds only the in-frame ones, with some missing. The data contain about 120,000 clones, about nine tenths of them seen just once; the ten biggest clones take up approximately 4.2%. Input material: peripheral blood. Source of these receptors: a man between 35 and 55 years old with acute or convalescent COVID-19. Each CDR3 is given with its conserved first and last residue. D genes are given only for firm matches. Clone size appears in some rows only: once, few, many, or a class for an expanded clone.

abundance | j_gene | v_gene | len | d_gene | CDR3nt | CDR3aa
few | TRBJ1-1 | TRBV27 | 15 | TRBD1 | TGTGCCAGCAGTTTGCATATCGGGACAGGGGCTGAAGCTTTCTTT | CASSLHIGTGAEAFF
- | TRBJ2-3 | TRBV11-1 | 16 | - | TGTGCCAGCAGCACTGAGGGATCTACGAGCACAGATACGCAGTATTTT | CASSTEGSTSTDTQYF
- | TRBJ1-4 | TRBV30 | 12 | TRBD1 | TGTGGGGCGGGACAGGTTAATGAAAAACTGTTTTTT | CGAGQVNEKLFF
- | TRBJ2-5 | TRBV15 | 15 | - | TGTGCCACCAGCCAAACTACAGGGATGGAGGAGACCCAGTACTTC | CATSQTTGMEETQYF
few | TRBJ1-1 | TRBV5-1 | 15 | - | TGCGCCAGCAGCCCATTAGGACAGTTGAACACTGAAGCTTTCTTT | CASSPLGQLNTEAFF
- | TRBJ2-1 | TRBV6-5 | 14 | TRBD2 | TGTGCCACCGCAAATGGCGGGAGGTACAATGAGCAGTTCTTC | CATANGGRYNEQFF
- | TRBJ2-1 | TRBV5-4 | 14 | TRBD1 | TGTGCCAGCTTCCGGACAGGGGCCCTGGGGGAGCAGTTCTTC | CASFRTGALGEQFF
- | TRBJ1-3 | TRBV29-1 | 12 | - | TGCAGCGTTGAGTACAGCGGAAACACCATATATTTT | CSVEYSGNTIYF
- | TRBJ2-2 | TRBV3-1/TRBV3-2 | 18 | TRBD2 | TGTGCCAGCAGCCAGGAGACTAGCGGGAGATTGAACACCGGGGAGCTGTTTTTT | CASSQETSGRLNTGELFF
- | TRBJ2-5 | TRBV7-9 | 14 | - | TGTGCCAGCAGCTTAGGTCCTAGCACAGAGACCCAGTACTTC | CASSLGPSTETQYF
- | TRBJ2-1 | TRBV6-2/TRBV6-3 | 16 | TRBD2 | TGTGCCAGCAGTTACGAGGGGACTAGCGGGAGAAGTGAGCAGTTCTTC | CASSYEGTSGRSEQFF
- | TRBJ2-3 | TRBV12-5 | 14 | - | TGTGCTAGTGGTTTGAACAGATACACAGATACGCAGTATTTT | CASGLNRYTDTQYF
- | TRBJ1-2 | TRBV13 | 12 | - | TGTGCCAGCAGCTTGGCGGGAGATGGCTACACCTTC | CASSLAGDGYTF
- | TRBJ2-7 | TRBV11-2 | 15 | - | TGTGCCAGCAGACGGACAGGACTACCCTCCTACGAGCAGTACTTC | CASRRTGLPSYEQYF
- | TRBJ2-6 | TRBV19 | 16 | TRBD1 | TGTGCCAGTAGTATGGGACAGGCCTCTGGGGCCAACGTCCTGACTTTC | CASSMGQASGANVLTF
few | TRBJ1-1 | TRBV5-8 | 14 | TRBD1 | TGTGCCAGCAGCTTGGTTCAGGGGGACACTGAAGCTTTCTTT | CASSLVQGDTEAFF
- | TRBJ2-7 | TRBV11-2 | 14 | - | TGTGCCAGCAGCCCCAGACAGGCCTACTACGAGCAGTACTTC | CASSPRQAYYEQYF
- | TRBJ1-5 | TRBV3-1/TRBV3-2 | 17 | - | TGTGCCAGCAGCCAGACACGCCCAGGGTTTTCGAATCAGCCCCAGCATTTT | CASSQTRPGFSNQPQHF
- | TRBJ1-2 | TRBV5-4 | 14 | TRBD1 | TGTGCCAGCAGCTCCGGACAGGATAACTATGGCTACACCTTC | CASSSGQDNYGYTF
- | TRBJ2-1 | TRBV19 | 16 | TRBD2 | TGTGCCAGTAGTTCACGGACTAGCGCGTTTTACAATGAGCAGTTCTTC | CASSSRTSAFYNEQFF
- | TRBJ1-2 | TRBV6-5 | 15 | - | TGTGCCAGCAGCCCCGGGGAGGGTGCCTTGGTTGGCTACACCTTC | CASSPGEGALVGYTF
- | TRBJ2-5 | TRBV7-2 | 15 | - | TGTGCCAGCAGCTTAGAGTCTCAGGTCTGGGAGACCCAGTACTTC | CASSLESQVWETQYF